These T cell receptor beta chains were read from a single sample in a study of T cell responses to AZD1222 COVID-19 vaccine. Profiled with immunoSEQ multiplex PCR; TCRdb holds only in-frame clones, not every one. The data contain around 58,000 clones, about 81% of them singletons. The material was peripheral blood, obtained on day 0 of AZD1222 vaccination. These receptors were obtained from an adult in good health. Both conserved end residues are part of each CDR3. Fields, in order: V gene, D gene, J gene, clone size, CDR3 protein, CDR3 DNA. D genes are given only for firm matches. Rows give clone size only sometimes, using once, few, many, or a class for an expanded clone.

v_gene: TRBV2; d_gene: -; j_gene: TRBJ2-3; abundance: -; CDR3aa: CASSSTDTQYF; CDR3nt: TGTGCCAGCAGTAGCACAGATACGCAGTATTTT
v_gene: TRBV6-5; d_gene: -; j_gene: TRBJ1-2; abundance: -; CDR3aa: CASSYTRLNHNYGYTF; CDR3nt: TGTGCCAGCAGTTACACAAGGTTGAATCATAACTATGGCTACACCTTC
v_gene: TRBV5-4; d_gene: -; j_gene: TRBJ2-3; abundance: -; CDR3aa: CASSFGGPDTDTQYF; CDR3nt: TGTGCCAGCAGCTTCGGGGGGCCGGACACAGATACGCAGTATTTT
v_gene: TRBV27; d_gene: -; j_gene: TRBJ2-2; abundance: -; CDR3aa: CASSLFRGATGELFF; CDR3nt: TGTGCCAGCAGTTTATTTCGGGGAGCCACCGGGGAGCTGTTTTTT
v_gene: TRBV6-2/TRBV6-3; d_gene: -; j_gene: TRBJ1-5; abundance: -; CDR3aa: CASSYLGAASNQPQHF; CDR3nt: TGTGCCAGCAGTTACTTAGGGGCAGCTAGCAATCAGCCCCAGCATTTT
v_gene: TRBV5-1; d_gene: TRBD2; j_gene: TRBJ2-3; abundance: -; CDR3aa: CASSPNSGGIDTQYF; CDR3nt: TGCGCCAGCAGCCCAAATAGCGGGGGAATAGATACGCAGTATTTT
v_gene: TRBV11-2; d_gene: -; j_gene: TRBJ2-5; abundance: -; CDR3aa: CASSPIAAYQETQYF; CDR3nt: TGTGCCAGCAGCCCCATAGCGGCGTACCAAGAGACCCAGTACTTC
v_gene: TRBV29-1; d_gene: TRBD1; j_gene: TRBJ1-1; abundance: -; CDR3aa: CSVNRGHTEAFF; CDR3nt: TGCAGCGTGAACAGGGGGCACACTGAAGCTTTCTTT
v_gene: TRBV6-5; d_gene: -; j_gene: TRBJ2-6; abundance: -; CDR3aa: CASSSLGTGANVLTF; CDR3nt: TGTGCCAGCAGTTCTTTGGGGACTGGGGCCAACGTCCTGACTTTC
v_gene: TRBV12-3/TRBV12-4; d_gene: -; j_gene: TRBJ2-5; abundance: once; CDR3aa: CASSDYLRETQYF; CDR3nt: TGTGCCAGCAGTGACTACCTCCGGGAGACCCAGTACTTC
v_gene: TRBV28; d_gene: -; j_gene: TRBJ1-6; abundance: -; CDR3aa: CASSFPGVGNSPLHF; CDR3nt: TGTGCCAGCAGTTTCCCAGGGGTTGGTAATTCACCCCTCCACTTT
v_gene: TRBV6-4; d_gene: -; j_gene: TRBJ1-2; abundance: -; CDR3aa: CASRPDGSYGYTF; CDR3nt: TGTGCCAGCAGACCGGACGGGAGCTATGGCTACACCTTC
v_gene: TRBV10-3; d_gene: TRBD1; j_gene: TRBJ1-5; abundance: -; CDR3aa: CAISESTGKTGSNQPQHF; CDR3nt: TGTGCCATCAGTGAGTCCACGGGAAAGACAGGGAGCAATCAGCCCCAGCATTTT
v_gene: TRBV19; d_gene: -; j_gene: TRBJ1-3; abundance: -; CDR3aa: CASSRDSGNTIYF; CDR3nt: TGTGCCAGTAGCCGGGACTCTGGAAACACCATATATTTT
v_gene: TRBV20-1; d_gene: -; j_gene: TRBJ1-1; abundance: -; CDR3aa: CSARAPPEAFF; CDR3nt: TGCAGTGCTAGAGCGCCGCCTGAAGCTTTCTTT
v_gene: TRBV7-3; d_gene: TRBD2; j_gene: TRBJ2-2; abundance: -; CDR3aa: CASSPGGPAGELFF; CDR3nt: TGTGCCAGCAGCCCGGGGGGGCCCGCCGGGGAGCTGTTTTTT
v_gene: TRBV5-6; d_gene: -; j_gene: TRBJ2-5; abundance: -; CDR3aa: CASSPRGRGGETQYF; CDR3nt: TGTGCCAGCAGCCCGAGGGGCAGGGGAGGGGAGACCCAGTACTTC
v_gene: TRBV10-1; d_gene: -; j_gene: TRBJ2-3; abundance: -; CDR3aa: CASSEGSTDTQYF; CDR3nt: TGCGCCAGCAGTGAGGGGAGCACAGATACGCAGTATTTT
v_gene: TRBV10-3; d_gene: -; j_gene: TRBJ1-5; abundance: -; CDR3aa: CAISRGNQPQHF; CDR3nt: TGTGCCATCTCTCGGGGGAATCAGCCCCAGCATTTT
v_gene: TRBV7-9; d_gene: -; j_gene: TRBJ1-5; abundance: -; CDR3aa: CASSLAGGGNQPQHF; CDR3nt: TGTGCCAGCAGCTTAGCGGGGGGAGGCAATCAGCCCCAGCATTTT
v_gene: TRBV4-3; d_gene: TRBD1; j_gene: TRBJ2-1; abundance: -; CDR3aa: CASSQDTVRGQEQFF; CDR3nt: TGCGCCAGCAGCCAAGATACGGTCAGGGGGCAGGAGCAGTTCTTC
v_gene: TRBV3-1/TRBV3-2; d_gene: -; j_gene: TRBJ1-1; abundance: -; CDR3aa: CASSQGVQPNTEAFF; CDR3nt: TGTGCCAGCAGCCAAGGAGTCCAGCCGAACACTGAAGCTTTCTTT
v_gene: TRBV5-1; d_gene: TRBD1; j_gene: TRBJ1-2; abundance: -; CDR3aa: CASSFGTGDMLAYGYTF; CDR3nt: TGCGCCAGCAGCTTTGGGACAGGCGATATGCTGGCCTATGGCTACACCTTC
v_gene: TRBV4-2; d_gene: TRBD1; j_gene: TRBJ1-2; abundance: -; CDR3aa: CASSQGQDYGYTF; CDR3nt: TGTGCCAGCAGCCAGGGACAGGACTATGGCTACACCTTC
v_gene: TRBV18; d_gene: -; j_gene: TRBJ1-4; abundance: -; CDR3aa: CASSRGQDEKLFF; CDR3nt: TGTGCCAGCTCACGGGGGCAGGATGAAAAACTGTTTTTT
v_gene: TRBV5-1; d_gene: -; j_gene: TRBJ1-2; abundance: once; CDR3aa: CASSLDEGSGYTF; CDR3nt: TGCGCCAGCAGCTTGGATGAGGGGTCTGGCTACACCTTC
v_gene: TRBV3-1/TRBV3-2; d_gene: TRBD1; j_gene: TRBJ1-2; abundance: -; CDR3aa: CASSHWDSAAYGYTF; CDR3nt: TGTGCCAGCAGCCACTGGGACAGCGCCGCTTATGGCTACACCTTC
v_gene: TRBV6-4; d_gene: TRBD2; j_gene: TRBJ2-1; abundance: -; CDR3aa: CASSGKRGPYNEQFF; CDR3nt: TGTGCCAGCAGTGGGAAGCGGGGGCCGTACAATGAGCAGTTCTTC
v_gene: TRBV5-1; d_gene: TRBD2; j_gene: TRBJ2-7; abundance: -; CDR3aa: CASGPTGTSGYEQYF; CDR3nt: TGCGCCAGCGGGCCCACCGGGACTAGCGGTTACGAGCAGTACTTC
v_gene: TRBV5-1; d_gene: -; j_gene: TRBJ1-2; abundance: -; CDR3aa: CASSSNGGLGYGYTF; CDR3nt: TGCGCCAGCAGCTCCAACGGCGGGTTGGGCTATGGCTACACCTTC
v_gene: TRBV4-1; d_gene: TRBD1; j_gene: TRBJ1-2; abundance: -; CDR3aa: CASSQAGQGSTVDGYTF; CDR3nt: TGCGCCAGCAGCCAGGCCGGACAGGGGAGTACCGTTGATGGCTACACCTTC
v_gene: TRBV4-1; d_gene: -; j_gene: TRBJ2-1; abundance: once; CDR3aa: CASSQVASWEQFF; CDR3nt: TGCGCCAGCAGCCAAGTGGCTAGTTGGGAGCAGTTCTTC
v_gene: TRBV3-1/TRBV3-2; d_gene: TRBD1; j_gene: TRBJ1-2; abundance: once; CDR3aa: CASSPPGQGRYGYTF; CDR3nt: TGTGCCAGCAGCCCTCCGGGACAGGGTCGTTATGGCTACACCTTC
v_gene: TRBV27; d_gene: -; j_gene: TRBJ2-2; abundance: -; CDR3aa: CASGEQGTGELFF; CDR3nt: TGTGCCAGCGGGGAACAGGGAACCGGGGAGCTGTTTTTT
v_gene: TRBV5-1; d_gene: TRBD1; j_gene: TRBJ2-2; abundance: -; CDR3aa: CASSLGQGARELFF; CDR3nt: TGCGCCAGCAGCTTGGGCCAGGGGGCGCGGGAGCTGTTTTTT
v_gene: TRBV19; d_gene: -; j_gene: TRBJ2-2; abundance: few; CDR3aa: CASSIVGAGELFF; CDR3nt: TGTGCCAGTAGTATAGTTGGTGCCGGGGAGCTGTTTTTT
v_gene: TRBV11-2; d_gene: -; j_gene: TRBJ2-3; abundance: -; CDR3aa: CASSLGRDAQYF; CDR3nt: TGTGCCAGCAGCTTAGGGAGGGACGCGCAGTATTTT
v_gene: TRBV19; d_gene: -; j_gene: TRBJ2-7; abundance: -; CDR3aa: CASSIYPGDNEQYF; CDR3nt: TGTGCCAGTAGTATATATCCAGGGGATAACGAGCAGTACTTC
v_gene: TRBV9; d_gene: -; j_gene: TRBJ1-1; abundance: -; CDR3aa: CASTPVVSNTEAFF; CDR3nt: TGTGCCAGCACCCCCGTTGTATCGAACACTGAAGCTTTCTTT
v_gene: TRBV9; d_gene: -; j_gene: TRBJ1-1; abundance: -; CDR3aa: CASSVQQGRTEAFF; CDR3nt: TGTGCCAGCAGCGTCCAACAGGGTCGCACTGAAGCTTTCTTT
v_gene: TRBV20-1; d_gene: -; j_gene: TRBJ1-5; abundance: -; CDR3aa: CSASFEGTSNQPQHF; CDR3nt: TGCAGTGCTAGTTTTGAGGGAACTAGCAATCAGCCCCAGCATTTT
v_gene: TRBV2; d_gene: TRBD1; j_gene: TRBJ2-5; abundance: -; CDR3aa: CASRGPWTGDLTQYF; CDR3nt: TGTGCCAGCCGCGGACCGTGGACAGGGGATTTGACCCAGTACTTC
v_gene: TRBV19; d_gene: -; j_gene: TRBJ1-1; abundance: -; CDR3aa: CASSIAGMNTEAFF; CDR3nt: TGTGCCAGTAGTATTGCAGGGATGAACACTGAAGCTTTCTTT
v_gene: TRBV6-5; d_gene: TRBD1; j_gene: TRBJ1-6; abundance: few; CDR3aa: CASSSPGDRNSPLHF; CDR3nt: TGTGCCAGCAGTTCCCCGGGGGACAGAAATTCACCCCTCCACTTT
v_gene: TRBV6-2/TRBV6-3; d_gene: -; j_gene: TRBJ2-1; abundance: -; CDR3aa: CASSPFLSGEQFF; CDR3nt: TGTGCCAGCAGCCCCTTTCTATCCGGTGAGCAGTTCTTC
v_gene: TRBV19; d_gene: TRBD1; j_gene: TRBJ1-2; abundance: once; CDR3aa: CASWTTGTGYTF; CDR3nt: TGTGCCAGTTGGACGACAGGGACTGGCTACACCTTC
v_gene: TRBV6-1; d_gene: -; j_gene: TRBJ2-5; abundance: -; CDR3aa: CASSEMERLGETQYF; CDR3nt: TGTGCCAGCAGTGAAATGGAGAGACTGGGGGAGACCCAGTACTTC
v_gene: TRBV28; d_gene: -; j_gene: TRBJ1-1; abundance: -; CDR3aa: CASSLLGTEAFF; CDR3nt: TGTGCCAGCAGTTTATTGGGGACAGAAGCTTTCTTT
v_gene: TRBV5-5; d_gene: -; j_gene: TRBJ2-7; abundance: -; CDR3aa: CASSLAGGSSYEQYF; CDR3nt: TGTGCCAGCAGCTTGGCCGGAGGCAGCTCCTACGAGCAGTACTTC
v_gene: TRBV14; d_gene: TRBD1; j_gene: TRBJ2-5; abundance: once; CDR3aa: CASSQGPPIIPGQQETQYF; CDR3nt: TGTGCCAGCAGCCAAGGCCCGCCGATCATCCCGGGACAGCAAGAGACCCAGTACTTC
v_gene: TRBV6-2/TRBV6-3; d_gene: TRBD1; j_gene: TRBJ1-5; abundance: -; CDR3aa: CASSRTGTLMQPQHF; CDR3nt: TGTGCCAGCAGCAGGACAGGGACGTTGATGCAGCCCCAGCATTTT
v_gene: TRBV6-5; d_gene: -; j_gene: TRBJ2-5; abundance: -; CDR3aa: CASSSRYQETQYF; CDR3nt: TGTGCCAGCAGTTCCAGATACCAAGAGACCCAGTACTTC
v_gene: TRBV7-9; d_gene: TRBD1; j_gene: TRBJ1-6; abundance: -; CDR3aa: CASSPAGGHSPLHF; CDR3nt: TGTGCCAGCAGCCCCGCAGGGGGCCATTCACCCCTCCACTTT
v_gene: TRBV28; d_gene: TRBD1; j_gene: TRBJ1-5; abundance: -; CDR3aa: CATGTGTQPQHF; CDR3nt: TGTGCCACCGGGACAGGGACTCAGCCCCAGCATTTT
v_gene: TRBV7-8; d_gene: -; j_gene: TRBJ1-5; abundance: -; CDR3aa: CASSLEARSTFNSNQPQHF; CDR3nt: TGTGCCAGCAGCTTAGAGGCTCGCAGCACATTTAATAGCAATCAGCCCCAGCATTTT
v_gene: TRBV19; d_gene: TRBD1; j_gene: TRBJ1-4; abundance: -; CDR3aa: CASRGQGWGEKLFF; CDR3nt: TGTGCCAGTAGGGGACAGGGATGGGGTGAAAAACTGTTTTTT
v_gene: TRBV24-1; d_gene: TRBD2; j_gene: TRBJ2-1; abundance: few; CDR3aa: CATSDFSGVGGGEQFF; CDR3nt: TGTGCCACCAGTGATTTCAGCGGGGTGGGGGGAGGAGAGCAGTTCTTC
v_gene: TRBV18; d_gene: -; j_gene: TRBJ1-1; abundance: -; CDR3aa: CASSPEWGRSFTEAFF; CDR3nt: TGTGCCAGCTCACCAGAGTGGGGGAGATCTTTCACTGAAGCTTTCTTT
v_gene: TRBV21-1; d_gene: -; j_gene: TRBJ1-5; abundance: -; CDR3aa: CASSPIRVGNQPQHF; CDR3nt: TGTGCCAGCAGCCCCATTAGGGTAGGCAATCAGCCCCAGCATTTT